One and the same sample provided the 24 T cell receptor beta chains below, sequenced in a study of T cell responses to AZD1222 COVID-19 vaccine. Sequencing was performed with immunoSEQ multiplex PCR; in TCRdb, only in-frame clones are kept and a portion is missing. The sample contains about 100,000 clones, just over 85% of which appear only once. Sequenced here: peripheral blood, sampled on day 0 of AZD1222 vaccination. These receptors all stem from an adult in good health.

The chain has TRBV7-2 and TRBJ2-3; D is perhaps TRBD2 (5 bases). CDR1 is SGHTA and CDR2 is FQGNSA in the germline V gene. This CDR3 is built from 14 residues. Trimming shortened V by 8 bases and J by 0 bases, and 12 bases separated the two germline ends. The CDR3 here is CASLSGRSTDTQYF. In DNA, the CDR3 is TGTGCCAGCCTTAGTGGGAGAAGCACAGATACGCAGTATTTT.

V is TRBV6-5 and J is TRBJ2-7; 8 bases are shared with TRBD1. CDR1 is MNHEY and CDR2 is SVGAGI in the germline V gene. The V and J ends lost 6 bases and 1 base, in that order; junction bases with no gene match: 5. This CDR3 is built from 14 residues. The CDR3 loop reads CASRTTGVSYEQYF. CDR3 DNA sequence: TGTGCCAGCAGAACGACAGGGGTATCCTACGAGCAGTACTTC.

As DNA, the CDR3 is TGTGCCAGCAGTTACGCCCCCGGGGAGCTGTTTTTT. Protein: CASSYAPGELFF. The chain couples TRBV6-6 to TRBJ2-2; D is unclear. This CDR3 spans 12 amino acids. From germline, CDR1 is MNHNY and CDR2 SVGAGI (reference sequence). Trimming left V 2 bases short and J 6 bases short, with 4 bases between.

The V call is TRBV7-7, the J call TRBJ1-5, with D perhaps TRBD1 (6 bases). V dropped 5 bases and J dropped 4 bases, with 18 bases sitting between them. This CDR3 has 16 amino acids. The V gene's germline CDR1 is SSHAT and CDR2 FNYEAQ (reference sequence). CDR3 sequence (DNA): TGTGCCAGCAGCCAGCAGCGCAGGGGCCCGAATCAGCCCCAGCATTTT. Protein: CASSQQRRGPNQPQHF.

This rearrangement joins TRBV25-1 to TRBJ2-1; 8 bases are a match to TRBD1. Trimming took 7 bases from V and 5 from J; bases not matched to a gene: 4. The CDR3 runs to 13 residues. Germline CDR1 reads MGHDK; CDR2 reads SYGVNS. Here the CDR3 reads CASIQTGDNEQFF. The CDR3 coding sequence is TGTGCCAGCATTCAGACAGGGGACAATGAGCAGTTCTTC.

The chain employs TRBV11-3 and TRBJ1-2, with TRBD1 identical over 9 bases. Looked up from germline, CDR1 is SGHNT and CDR2 is YENEEA. This CDR3 is built from 16 residues. V gave up 7 bases and J gave up 5 bases; unmatched junction bases: 14. CDR3 nucleotide sequence: TGTGCCAGCACCTCAGGCCGAACAGGGGGCGCATATGGCTACACCTTC. Its protein product is CASTSGRTGGAYGYTF. Full variable domain (outside the CDR3, taken from reference TRBV11-3 and TRBJ1-2): EAGVVQSPRYKIIEKKQPVAFWCNPISGHNTLYWYLQNLGQGPELLIRYENEEAVDDSQLPKDRFSAERLKGVDSTLKIQPAELGDSAVYLCASTSGRTGGAYGYTFGSGTRLTVV.

The gene calls are TRBV7-9 and TRBJ2-1; TRBD2 matches at 11 bases. This CDR3 comprises 19 residues. V was pared by 0 bases and J by 0 bases, with 7 bases of the junction left unmatched. Germline V gives CDR1 SEHNR, CDR2 FQNEAQ (reference sequence). CDR3 nucleotides: TGTGCCAGCAGCTTAGCGCGGGGGACTAGCGGTATCTCCTACAATGAGCAGTTCTTC. As protein: CASSLARGTSGISYNEQFF.

A single count supports this clone. The J gene is TRBJ2-1, the V gene TRBV29-1; 12 bases agree with TRBD2. With V trimmed by 1 base and J by 4 bases, 5 bases remained unmatched. The CDR3 loop spans 16 amino acids. Looked up from germline, CDR1 is SQVTM and CDR2 is ANQGSEA. The CDR3 here is CSVEGRTSGKYNEQFF. For the CDR3, the DNA is TGCAGCGTTGAAGGGAGGACTAGCGGGAAATACAATGAGCAGTTCTTC.

The chain uses TRBV6-2 or TRBV6-3 and TRBJ1-1; D not certain. Trimming removed 0 bases from V and 7 bases from J, with 3 bases in between. Germline loops: CDR1 MNHEY, CDR2 SVGEGT. The CDR3 has 11 residues. The chain's CDR3 is CASSYSGEAFF. The CDR3 region has the DNA TGTGCCAGCAGTTACTCTGGTGAAGCTTTCTTT.

V and J are TRBV28 and TRBJ1-2, with D perhaps matching TRBD1 (5 bases). In germline, CDR1 is MDHEN, CDR2 SYDVKM. The V end lost 6 bases, the J end lost 4 bases, and 15 bases lay between the germline ends. The length of the CDR3 is 14 residues. CDR3 in amino acids: CASRGAGGIYGYTF. In nucleotides, the CDR3 is TGTGCCAGCAGAGGGGCCGGGGGGATCTATGGCTACACCTTC.

The chain couples TRBV7-8 to TRBJ2-7; D may correspond to TRBD1 or TRBD2 (5 bases each). Germline loops: CDR1 SGHVS, CDR2 FQNEAQ. This CDR3 contains 11 residues. Trimming pared 5 bases from V and 10 bases from J, leaving 12 bases between. CDR3 region: CASSPGGPQYF. Here the CDR3 DNA reads TGTGCCAGCAGCCCTGGGGGACCACAGTACTTC.

The chain recombines TRBV5-6 with TRBJ2-3; unclear D gene. CDR1 and CDR2 from the germline V gene are SGHDT and YYEEEE. V gave up 4 bases and J gave up 14 bases, with 23 bases separating them. The CDR3 is 14 amino acids. DNA for the CDR3: TGTGCCAGCAGCCCCCGGCGCGATTCCCCGCGGAGGTATTTT. This sequence encodes CASSPRRDSPRRYF.

This chain connects TRBV18 to TRBJ1-3; 7 nucleotides line up with TRBD1. With V trimmed by 4 bases and J by 3 bases, 9 bases remained unmatched. The CDR3 sequence is 16 residues long. CDR1 is KGHSH and CDR2 is LQKENI in the germline V gene. The CDR3, as DNA: TGTGCCAGCTCACTACTGGACCGGGACAGTGGAAACACCATATATTTT. Protein sequence: CASSLLDRDSGNTIYF.

The chain joins TRBV19 to TRBJ1-6; D uncertain. The CDR3 spans 12 residues. V shed 7 bases and J shed 10 bases, with 11 bases lying between them. Germline CDR1 and CDR2: LNHDA and SQIVND (reference sequence). The CDR3 DNA is TGTGCCAGTACTCAAGGGCACTCACCCCTCCACTTT. It encodes CASTQGHSPLHF.

The chain couples TRBV6-5 to TRBJ2-6; D uncertain. This CDR3 is 14 amino acids long. Germline lookup yields CDR1 MNHEY and CDR2 SVGAGI. Trimming left V 0 bases short and J 2 bases short, with 2 bases between. This CDR3 reads CASSYSTGANVLTF. The CDR3 coding sequence is TGTGCCAGCAGTTACTCCACTGGGGCCAACGTCCTGACTTTC.

This clone came up a few times. The chain joins TRBV6-5 to TRBJ1-3, with D hard to call. Germline V CDR1 and CDR2: MNHEY, SVGAGI. CDR3 length equals 14 residues. Trimming cost V 7 bases and J 4 bases, with 14 bases left between them. CDR3 loop: CASTTSARGNTIYF. The CDR3 DNA reads as TGTGCCAGCACTACATCAGCCCGGGGAAACACCATATATTTT.

The chain uses TRBV11-3 and TRBJ2-1, with D perhaps TRBD1 (6 bases). The CDR3 covers 12 residues. In germline, CDR1 is SGHNT, CDR2 YENEEA. The V end was cut by 5 bases, the J end by 10 bases, with 12 bases between. DNA for the CDR3: TGTGCCAGCAGCCCAGACAGGCGGGAGCAGTTCTTC. Translation gives CASSPDRREQFF.

The rearrangement links TRBV11-2 to TRBJ2-1, with D unresolved. The CDR3 runs to 12 residues. Between the trimmed V and J ends, which lost 1 base and 9 bases, there was a span of 7 bases. CDR1 and CDR2 from the germline V gene are SGHAT and FQNNGV. The CDR3 region is CASSLVYPEQFF. Here the CDR3 DNA reads TGTGCCAGCAGCTTAGTCTACCCTGAGCAGTTCTTC.

The chain joins TRBV23-1 to TRBJ2-3; D is ambiguous. TRBV23-1 is an open reading frame, and its role is uncertain. V lost 10 bases and J lost 2, with 1 base in between. CDR3 length: 9 amino acids. CDR3 in amino acids: CATTDTQYF. Here the CDR3 DNA reads TGCGCCACCACAGATACGCAGTATTTT.

V gene TRBV19 combines with J gene TRBJ2-7; the D call may be TRBD1 or TRBD2 (5 bases each). The CDR3 sequence is 13 residues long. Germline V lookup: CDR1 LNHDA, CDR2 SQIVND (reference sequence). V lost 7 bases and J 6 bases, leaving 16 bases between the germline ends. CDR3 coding DNA: TGTGCCAGTAACCCACAAGGGGACGGCGAGCAGTACTTC. Protein: CASNPQGDGEQYF. The whole variable domain, remainder taken from reference TRBV19 and TRBJ2-7, is DGGITQSPKYLFRKEGQNVTLSCEQNLNHDAMYWYRQDPGQGLRLIYYSQIVNDFQKGDIAEGYSVSREKKESFPLTVTSAQKNPTAFYLCASNPQGDGEQYFGPGTRLTVT.

This clone was observed once. The chain employs TRBV28 and TRBJ1-5; TRBD1 aligns across 10 bases. The CDR3 is 15 residues long. V lost 4 bases and J lost 7; bases outside the gene matches: 7. Germline V gene data show CDR1 as MDHEN and CDR2 as SYDVKM. The CDR3 nucleotides are TGTGCCAGCAGTTCGACAGGGGGCGGTTTCCAGCCCCAGCATTTT. This translates into CASSSTGGGFQPQHF.

V and J are TRBV12-5 and TRBJ2-3; D may be TRBD1 (6 bases). The CDR3 has 12 residues. Between the trimmed V and J ends, which lost 6 bases and 6 bases, there was a span of 10 bases. Germline V gene data show CDR1 as LGHNT and CDR2 as FRNRAP. DNA for the CDR3: TGTGCTAGTGGCTTCCAGGGGGATACGCAGTATTTT. The encoded protein is CASGFQGDTQYF.

V is TRBV6-5 and J is TRBJ2-7; D call uncertain. V was cut by 6 bases and J by 5 bases, with 17 bases left in between. Germline V CDR1 and CDR2: MNHEY, SVGAGI. This CDR3 is 14 amino acids long. Here the CDR3 DNA reads TGTGCCAGCAGCGACCGGTGGGCCTCGGACGAGCAGTACTTC. Amino acids: CASSDRWASDEQYF.

The chain links TRBV28 to TRBJ1-4; 9 bases align to TRBD1. The CDR3 extends over 17 amino acids. Germline loops: CDR1 MDHEN, CDR2 SYDVKM. J lost 8 bases, V lost 3 bases, and 13 bases had no gene match. As DNA, the CDR3 is TGTGCCAGCAGTTTCCCCTACAGGGGGCTGAAGATCGAAAAACTGTTTTTT. Protein: CASSFPYRGLKIEKLFF.